Following are 28 T cell receptor beta chains from one sample sequenced in a study of blood T cells in healthy people across ages. A second PCR, run for roughly 6 to 11 cycles, used a sample-barcoded 5' primer plus a J-beta primer mix. TCRdb fed the 5' RACE reads into MiXCR, producing one record per CDR3 protein. The sample has hundreds of thousands of distinct CDR3 sequences; about 30% are singletons. Sequences were obtained from blood. Source of these receptors: a woman older than 75 in good health.

The chain uses TRBV29-1 and TRBJ2-3; the D is unclear. The germline gives CDR1 SQVTM, CDR2 ANQGSEA. The V and J ends lost 3 bases and 0 bases respectively, with 10 bases between them. This CDR3 contains 14 residues. The CDR3, as DNA: TGCAGCGTTGACAGGACGGCTAGCACAGATACGCAGTATTTT. Its translation: CSVDRTASTDTQYF.

The chain combines TRBV3-1 with TRBJ1-6; possible D gene TRBD1, 5 bases. This CDR3 contains 16 residues. Deletions cut 7 bases from V and 7 bases from J, with 20 bases between. Germline assignment: CDR1 LGHDT and CDR2 YNNKEL (reference sequence). CDR3 in DNA: TGTGCCAGCAACCAGGGCCACGGGACTCCGAATTCACCCCTCCACTTT. As protein: CASNQGHGTPNSPLHF.

There are a few counts of this clonotype. J is TRBJ2-5 and V is TRBV19; D is unresolved. Germline values: CDR1 LNHDA, CDR2 SQIVND (reference sequence). This CDR3 has 13 residues. The germline V and J ends were trimmed by 6 bases and 5 bases, with 13 bases remaining between them. CDR3 sequence: CASSIPGVETQYF. The DNA for the CDR3 is TGTGCCAGTAGCATCCCCGGCGTCGAGACCCAGTACTTC.

This clonotype showed up just a few times. The J gene is TRBJ1-2, the V gene TRBV19, with D unclear. V was shortened by 5 bases and J by 2 bases, with 9 bases between the two germline ends. The length of the CDR3 is 13 residues. Germline V gene data show CDR1 as LNHDA and CDR2 as SQIVND (reference sequence). Here the CDR3 reads CASSQGRNYGYTF. In DNA form, the CDR3 reads TGTGCCAGTAGTCAAGGGCGGAACTATGGCTACACCTTC.

This clonotype was picked up many times. V and J are TRBV4-2 and TRBJ2-5; tentative D call: TRBD2 (6 bases). The V gene lost 0 bases and the J gene lost 1 base, with 15 bases spanning the gap. Per germline, CDR1 LGHNA and CDR2 YNFKEQ. This CDR3 region has 17 residues. CDR3 in amino acids: CASSQDSGRDLQETQYF. Here the CDR3 DNA reads TGTGCCAGCAGCCAAGATTCTGGGCGGGACCTCCAAGAGACCCAGTACTTC.

Of note for this clonotype: A read error may be the cause here, since a much bigger clone is one base away. The V gene is TRBV5-6, the J gene TRBJ2-3; D is uncertain. The CDR3 is 14 residues long. The V gene's germline CDR1 is SGHDT and CDR2 YYEEEE. CDR3 sequence (DNA): TGTGCCAGCAGCCGACCCTCGTTCACAGATACGCCGTATTTT. Amino acids: CASSRPSFTDTPYF.

Ten or more counts support this clonotype. One end of the junction fails to match germline, which may point to a read error. The chain carries TRBV7-7 and TRBJ2-7, with D possibly being TRBD2 (7 bases). Germline V lookup: CDR1 SSHAT, CDR2 FNYEAQ (reference sequence). CDR3 length: 13 residues. The CDR3 coding sequence is TGTGCTAGCAGCCGCAGGGGAGGGAGCGAGCAGTACTTC. Translation: CASSRRGGSEQYF.

This clonotype showed up many times. The chain uses TRBV12-3 or TRBV12-4 and TRBJ2-1; TRBD2 aligns across 7 bases. The V gene end was trimmed by 3 bases and the J gene end by 6 bases; junction bases not matched to a gene: 5. This CDR3 has 14 residues. The CDR3 bases are TGTGCCAGCAGTTTTGTCCCGGGGGGCAATGAGCAGTTCTTC. Translating it yields CASSFVPGGNEQFF.

There are many counts of this clonotype. The rearrangement links TRBV20-1 to TRBJ2-7, with D unresolved. The germline CDR1 and CDR2 sequences are DFQATT and SNEGSKA (reference sequence). This CDR3 has 13 amino acids. V shed 2 bases and J shed 3 bases, with 11 bases lying between them. The CDR3 DNA follows: TGCAGTGCTAGACGGGCCTCAGGCTACGAGCAGTACTTC. It specifies CSARRASGYEQYF.

A few counts support this clonotype. The chain has TRBV12-3 or TRBV12-4 and TRBJ1-4; a possible D gene is TRBD1 (5 bases). The germline V and J ends were trimmed by 3 bases and 6 bases, with 11 bases remaining between them. CDR3 length: 14 amino acids. The CDR3 nucleotides are TGTGCCAGCAGTTTGGTGGGGCCCGATGAAAAACTGTTTTTT. Its protein is CASSLVGPDEKLFF.

This clonotype occurred a few times. A read error is possible here, since a much larger clone lies one base away. The chain carries TRBV15 and TRBJ2-7; TRBD1 is a possible D gene (6 bases). This CDR3 is 15 amino acids long. The germline V and J ends were trimmed by 1 base and 7 bases, with 17 bases remaining between them. Germline CDR1 LNHNV, CDR2 YYDKDF (reference sequence). The CDR3 loop reads CATSRGVGAENEQYF. The CDR3 DNA is TGTGCCACCAGCAGAGGGGTGGGGGCCGAAAATGAGCAGTACTTC.

V and J are TRBV20-1 and TRBJ2-7, with no clear D. The V end was cut by 1 base, the J end by 0 bases, with 7 bases between. The CDR3 spans 13 residues. The germline CDR1 and CDR2 sequences are DFQATT and SNEGSKA (reference sequence). CDR3 residues: CSARVRNSYEQYF. CDR3 in DNA: TGCAGTGCTAGAGTACGGAACTCCTACGAGCAGTACTTC.

This clonotype was detected ten times or more. V and J are TRBV7-9 and TRBJ2-7; 8 nucleotides agree with TRBD2. The germline V gene encodes CDR1 SEHNR and CDR2 FQNEAQ (reference sequence). The CDR3 has 16 amino acids. J lost 5 bases, V lost 5 bases, and 14 bases had no gene match. The CDR3 here is CASSPPGQRGFNEQYF. The CDR3 DNA reads TGTGCCAGCAGCCCCCCGGGCCAGCGGGGGTTCAACGAGCAGTACTTC.

This clonotype was observed a few times. The CDR3 sequence: CASSLGDRAATNEKLFF. For the CDR3, the DNA is TGCGCCAGCAGCTTGGGGGACAGGGCTGCAACTAATGAAAAACTGTTTTTT. The J gene is TRBJ1-4, the V gene TRBV5-1, with TRBD1 matching 9 bases. The length of the CDR3 is 17 residues. Germline trimming cut 0 bases from V and 0 bases from J; bases unmatched to any gene: 3. The V gene's germline CDR1 is SGHRS and CDR2 YFSETQ.

In this sample, this clonotype turned up many times. The rearrangement links TRBV4-3 to TRBJ2-3; D is uncertain. The CDR3 has 16 residues. Between the trimmed V and J ends, which lost 4 bases and 3 bases, there was a span of 17 bases. The germline gives CDR1 LGHNA, CDR2 YSLEER. CDR3 in DNA: TGCGCCAGCAGCCCTAGAGGCCTAAGGACGACAGATACGCAGTATTTT. It encodes CASSPRGLRTTDTQYF.

This rearrangement joins TRBV11-2 to TRBJ1-2; 7 bases line up with TRBD1. Trimming at V came to 4 bases and at J to 4 bases, leaving 6 bases not matched to a gene. The CDR3 totals 14 residues. CDR1 SGHAT and CDR2 FQNNGV come from the germline V gene. CDR3 nucleotides: TGTGCCAGCAGCTGCACAGGGGCAGGCTATGGCTACACCTTC. Translating it yields CASSCTGAGYGYTF.

This clonotype was seen many times. The CDR3 nucleotides read TGCAGCGTCGTTAAGACAGGGGGCAAGGGTGAAAAACTGTTTTTT. This encodes CSVVKTGGKGEKLFF. This chain links TRBV29-1 with TRBJ1-4; 10 nucleotides match TRBD1. CDR3 length: 15 amino acids. The J segment lost 7 bases and the V segment lost 6 bases, leaving 11 bases of the junction unmatched. Germline V gene sequence: CDR1 SQVTM, CDR2 ANQGSEA.

This clonotype was detected many times. CDR3 in amino acids: CATSRSGPDYEQYF. The DNA for the CDR3 is TGTGCCACCAGCAGGAGCGGGCCGGACTACGAGCAGTACTTC. The gene calls are TRBV15 and TRBJ2-7; D may be TRBD2 (6 bases). The V and J ends lost 3 bases and 3 bases respectively, with 12 bases between them. The CDR3 spans 14 residues. Per germline, CDR1 LNHNV and CDR2 YYDKDF (reference sequence).

This clonotype was picked up many times. The chain combines TRBV11-1 with TRBJ2-1; D unresolved. With 6 bases removed from V and 6 bases from J, the gap between germline ends came to 12 bases. The germline gives CDR1 SGHAT, CDR2 FQDESV (reference sequence). The CDR3 is 13 amino acids. The CDR3 is CASSFIRANEQFF. The CDR3 DNA reads as TGTGCCAGCAGTTTTATTAGGGCCAATGAGCAGTTCTTC. The full variable domain, with the rest looked up from reference TRBV11-1 and TRBJ2-1, is EAEVAQSPRYKITEKSQAVAFWCDPISGHATLYWYRQILGQGPELLVQFQDESVVDDSQLPKDRFSAERLKGVDSTLKIQPAELGDSAMYLCASSFIRANEQFFGPGTRLTVL.

In DNA form, the CDR3 reads TGTGCCACCAGCAGAGATAGGGAATTTGGAAACACCATATATTTT. Amino acid sequence: CATSRDREFGNTIYF. The V and J genes are TRBV15 and TRBJ1-3; no definite D call. This CDR3 spans 15 amino acids. Germline V gene data show CDR1 as LNHNV and CDR2 as YYDKDF (reference sequence). Trimming stripped 0 bases from V and 3 bases from J, with 9 bases between. Looking up the rest from reference TRBV15 and TRBJ1-3 gives the full variable domain: DAMVIQNPRYQVTQFGKPVTLSCSQTLNHNVMYWYQQKSSQAPKLLFHYYDKDFNNEADTPDNFQSRRPNTSFCFLDIRSPGLGDTAMYLCATSRDREFGNTIYFGEGSWLTVV.

The chain links TRBV5-1 to TRBJ2-1, with unresolved D. Germline values: CDR1 SGHRS, CDR2 YFSETQ. V lost 2 bases to trimming and J lost 15 bases, with 12 bases between them. There are 11 residues in the CDR3. CDR3 nucleotide sequence: TGCGCCAGCAGCTTAGGCGCCACGCGGTTCTTC. Translating it yields CASSLGATRFF.

This clonotype was seen a few times. A read error is possible here, since a much larger clone lies one base away. The chain joins TRBV20-1 to TRBJ2-7; 7 bases fit TRBD2. The germline gives CDR1 DFQATT, CDR2 SNEGSKA (reference sequence). V trimming: 6 bases; J trimming: 7 bases; junction bases outside the gene matches: 15. This CDR3 is built from 14 residues. CDR3 protein: CSATYEAGINEQYF. In nucleotides, the CDR3 is TGCAGTGCCACTTACGAAGCGGGGATCAATGAGCAGTACTTC.

The chain couples TRBV7-8 to TRBJ2-2; D may be TRBD1 (5 bases). Germline CDR1 and CDR2: SGHVS and FQNEAQ. Trimming shortened V by 2 bases and J by 1 base, and 11 bases separated the two germline ends. There are 16 residues in the CDR3. The DNA of the CDR3 is TGTGCCAGCAGCTTAATAGGGGCGCGGAACACCGGGGAGCTGTTTTTT. Its protein product is CASSLIGARNTGELFF. Combining the CDR3 with reference TRBV7-8 and TRBJ2-2 gives the whole variable domain GAGVSQSPRYKVAKRGQDVALRCDPISGHVSLFWYQQALGQGPEFLTYFQNEAQLDKSGLPSDRFFAERPEGSVSTLKIQRTQQEDSAVYLCASSLIGARNTGELFFGEGSRLTVL.

This clonotype was recorded many times. This chain links TRBV7-2 with TRBJ2-1; 9 bases are shared with TRBD1. CDR1 is SGHTA, CDR2 FQGNSA, per germline. After removal of 5 bases from V and 3 bases from J, the junction contained 2 bases not matched to a gene. The CDR3 is 14 amino acids. DNA for the CDR3: TGTGCCAGCAGCCGGGACAGGGTCTACAATGAGCAGTTCTTC. Translating it yields CASSRDRVYNEQFF.

The chain employs TRBV5-1 and TRBJ2-5; 8 positions agree with TRBD2. CDR1 and CDR2 (germline): SGHRS, YFSETQ. This CDR3 has 16 residues. J gave up 11 bases and V 0 bases, and 15 bases lay outside the gene matches. In DNA, the CDR3 is TGCGCCAGCAGCTTGGAAGGGACTAGACTTATTAATGAGCAGTACTTC. Translated, it gives CASSLEGTRLINEQYF.

The rearrangement joins TRBV12-3 or TRBV12-4 to TRBJ1-1, with 8 bases identical to TRBD1. Trimming took 8 bases from V and 3 from J; bases not matched to a gene: 11. The CDR3 consists of 15 residues. CDR3 sequence: CASHRTGRVDTEAFF. The CDR3 nucleotides are TGTGCCAGCCATAGGACAGGGAGGGTGGACACTGAAGCTTTCTTT.

The rearrangement links TRBV19 to TRBJ1-1; a possible D gene is TRBD1 (6 bases). Germline CDR1 is LNHDA and CDR2 is SQIVND (reference sequence). The CDR3 covers 16 residues. V was shortened by 8 bases and J by 4 bases, with 23 bases between the two germline ends. The CDR3 reads CASCTGQWLTSTEAFF. The CDR3 coding sequence is TGTGCCAGTTGTACCGGACAGTGGTTGACGAGCACTGAAGCTTTCTTT.

In its sample, this clonotype was seen a few times. CDR3 amino acids: CASGTGATNEKLFF. As DNA, the CDR3 is TGTGCCAGCGGTACAGGGGCCACTAATGAAAAACTGTTTTTT. The V and J genes are TRBV12-3 or TRBV12-4 and TRBJ1-4, with 7 bases that match TRBD1. CDR3 length: 14 amino acids. V gave up 8 bases and J gave up 2 bases; unmatched junction bases: 5.